These 13 T cell receptor beta chains were sequenced from one sample in a study of beta chain features in type 1 diabetes. General observations from the study: A moderate, significant TCRB CDR3 shortening appeared in type 1 diabetes across four CD4+ subsets.

Their cognate antigens are unknown. Expressed TCRB transcripts were sequenced after all isolated RNA was converted to cDNA. Generated by immunoSEQ multiplex PCR, the TCRdb table keeps only in-frame clones and is missing some. The sample shows 500,000 to 800,000 clones, around 12% of them seen only once. Material: naive CD4+ T cells from blood. Source of these receptors: a man aged 25 to 40 with type 1 diabetes.

There are a few counts of this clone. The chain has TRBV2 and TRBJ2-2, with 7 nucleotides matching TRBD2. The CDR3 is 19 amino acids. Germline V gene data show CDR1 as SNHLY and CDR2 as FYNNEI. After removal of 8 bases from V and 1 base from J, the junction contained 19 bases not matched to a gene. This chain's CDR3 is CASLPGTWLPSGNTGELFF. CDR3 bases: TGTGCCAGCCTTCCCGGGACCTGGTTACCTAGCGGGAACACCGGGGAGCTGTTTTTT. Full variable domain (outside the CDR3, taken from reference TRBV2 and TRBJ2-2): EPEVTQTPSHQVTQMGQEVILRCVPISNHLYFYWYRQILGQKVEFLVSFYNNEISEKSEIFDDQFSVERPDGSNFTLKIRSTKLEDSAMYFCASLPGTWLPSGNTGELFFGEGSRLTVL.

The rearrangement joins TRBV4-3 to TRBJ2-5, with D perhaps matching TRBD1 or TRBD2 (5 bases each). CDR1 LGHNA and CDR2 YSLEER come from the germline V gene. The CDR3 has 17 amino acids. Trimming stripped 0 bases from V and 4 bases from J, with 18 bases between. CDR3 protein: CASSQDRFDGDGETQYF. Written as DNA, the CDR3 is TGCGCCAGCAGCCAAGATCGGTTCGATGGGGACGGAGAGACCCAGTACTTC.

Only a few counts were recorded for this clone. The chain recombines TRBV6-5 with TRBJ2-2, with TRBD1 matching 8 bases. The CDR3 sequence is 15 residues long. J was trimmed by 3 bases and V by 6 bases; bases with no gene match: 6. The germline CDR1 and CDR2 sequences are MNHEY and SVGAGI. In nucleotides, the CDR3 is TGTGCCAGCAGCCCGGACAGGGTAGACACCGGGGAGCTGTTTTTT. Protein sequence: CASSPDRVDTGELFF.

This clone was found a few times. The chain employs TRBV2 and TRBJ2-1, with D tentatively TRBD1 (6 bases). The CDR3 is 14 amino acids. V was shortened by 7 bases and J by 7 bases, with 17 bases between the two germline ends. The germline V gene encodes CDR1 SNHLY and CDR2 FYNNEI. CDR3 coding DNA: TGTGCCAGCAAGAGATCAGGGGTAGGAAATGAGCAGTTCTTC. Translating it yields CASKRSGVGNEQFF.

The sample holds a few counts of this clone. The genes are TRBV30 and TRBJ2-7; D call uncertain. Germline V gene lookup returns CDR1 GTSNPN and CDR2 SVGIG (reference sequence). V dropped 8 bases and J dropped 3 bases, with 20 bases sitting between them. The CDR3 covers 14 residues. The CDR3 DNA is TGTGCCGTCCGGCCTGCCACTAAGGACTACGAGCAGTACTTC. It encodes CAVRPATKDYEQYF.

The chain joins TRBV5-6 to TRBJ1-6; no reliable D call. Germline CDR1 SGHDT, CDR2 YYEEEE. The CDR3 length is 14 residues. Trimming left V 2 bases short and J 10 bases short, with 13 bases between. CDR3 region: CASSLSVNWSPLHF. The DNA of the CDR3 is TGTGCCAGCAGCTTATCGGTTAATTGGTCACCCCTCCACTTT.

This clone was picked up a small number of times. The chain is built from TRBV30 and TRBJ2-1; weak D call: TRBD1 (6 bases). Germline CDR1 and CDR2: GTSNPN and SVGIG (reference sequence). This CDR3 region has 14 residues. With 2 bases removed from V and 15 bases from J, the gap between germline ends came to 23 bases. CDR3 protein: CAWSSLGQRRYLFF. CDR3 in DNA: TGTGCCTGGAGTTCCCTCGGACAGCGTCGCTATCTGTTCTTC.

This clone has just a few counts. The chain carries TRBV2 and TRBJ1-6, with a tentative D call TRBD1 (5 bases). V was cut by 3 bases and J by 0 bases, with 12 bases left in between. The CDR3 covers 17 residues. Germline V lookup: CDR1 SNHLY, CDR2 FYNNEI. CDR3 sequence: CASSDIQDSSYNSPLHF. The CDR3 DNA sequence: TGTGCCAGCAGTGATATACAGGATAGCTCCTATAATTCACCCCTCCACTTT.

This clone was seen just once. The rearrangement uses TRBV7-9 and TRBJ2-7; D gene uncertain. V was trimmed by 1 base and J by 3 bases, leaving 10 bases between them. This CDR3 spans 14 amino acids. Germline CDR1 and CDR2: SEHNR and FQNEAQ (reference sequence). The CDR3 region is CASSLGTGHYEQYF. The DNA of the CDR3 is TGTGCCAGCAGCTTAGGAACTGGCCACTACGAGCAGTACTTC.

This clone was counted a few times. The V gene is TRBV9, the J gene TRBJ2-2; a possible D gene is TRBD1 (6 bases). Trimming cost V 0 bases and J 1 base, with 7 bases left between them. The germline V gene has CDR1 SGDLS and CDR2 YYNGEE. The CDR3 sequence is 15 residues long. CDR3 loop: CASSVGGRNTGELFF. DNA of the CDR3: TGTGCCAGCAGCGTAGGGGGGCGGAACACCGGGGAGCTGTTTTTT.

As DNA, the CDR3 is TGTGCCAGCTCAACGACCGGGCGGGGGCCTTACAATGAGCAGTTCTTC. Its translation: CASSTTGRGPYNEQFF. The gene calls are TRBV18 and TRBJ2-1; D possibly corresponds to TRBD2 (7 bases). V lost 5 bases and J 4 bases, leaving 18 bases between the germline ends. The CDR3 extends over 16 amino acids. CDR1 is KGHSH, CDR2 LQKENI, per germline.

V is TRBV29-1 and J is TRBJ1-4; 7 nucleotides line up with TRBD1. J lost 1 base, V lost 6 bases, and 2 bases had no gene match. Per germline, CDR1 SQVTM and CDR2 ANQGSEA. The CDR3 has 13 residues. This CDR3 reads CSVRQGTNEKLFF. In DNA, the CDR3 is TGCAGCGTACGACAGGGAACTAATGAAAAACTGTTTTTT. Variable domain in full (rest from reference TRBV29-1 and TRBJ1-4): SAVISQKPSRDICQRGTSLTIQCQVDSQVTMMFWYRQQPGQSLTLIATANQGSEATYESGFVIDKFPISRPNLTFSTLTVSNMSPEDSSIYLCSVRQGTNEKLFFGSGTQLSVL.

This clone turned up a few times. This chain uses TRBV7-9 with TRBJ1-2; 7 nucleotides line up with TRBD1. This CDR3 is 13 amino acids long. V shed 5 bases, J shed 7 bases, and the junction held 7 bases outside the gene matches. Germline V gene data show CDR1 as SEHNR and CDR2 as FQNEAQ (reference sequence). The CDR3 loop reads CASSPGQVIGYTF. The DNA for the CDR3 is TGTGCCAGCAGCCCCGGACAGGTCATTGGCTACACCTTC.